This T cell receptor (beta chain) was observed in a study of T cells in Graves' hyperthyroidism and ophthalmopathy. RNA transcripts provided the source from which TCR beta CDR3 regions were amplified. The TCR CDR3 was amplified in a first-round RT-PCR using the HTBI primer set. MiXCR, applied by TCRdb to the multiplex PCR reads, yields one record per CDR3 protein. Of about 500,000 distinct CDR3 sequences in the sample, 16% were seen once. Germline V gene data show CDR1 as LGHDT and CDR2 as YNNKEL (reference sequence). V gave up 4 bases and J gave up 4 bases, with 10 bases separating them. This CDR3 has 13 residues. Ophthalmopathy patients all had a Clinical Activity Score of at least 3, a NOSPECS grade of at least 4 and disease under 3 months old. Exclusion of patients followed from uncontrolled infection, other autoimmune disease, pregnancy or lactation. Diagnosis relied on clinical symptoms, serum thyroxine and TRAb, thyroid ultrasound and orbital computed tomography.

The sample holds many counts of this clonotype. Sequenced: blood. The sequence came from a woman in her thirties with Graves' ophthalmopathy. The rearrangement uses TRBV3-1 and TRBJ1-1; no firm D call. The DNA for the CDR3 is TGTGCCAGCAGCCCGATTGGGGTCACTGAAGCTTTCTTT. As protein: CASSPIGVTEAFF.